The clone carrying this T cell receptor (beta chain) was seen only a few times. This sample is drawn from a study of early T cells in non-severe SARS-CoV-2 infection. Study background: Bulk RNA isolated from unsorted whole blood underwent sequencing; chains were not paired.

Individual cDNA molecules received unique molecular identifiers. From the 5' RACE reads, TCRdb called clonotypes with MiXCR, one entry per CDR3 protein. In the table there are about 48,000 distinct CDR3 sequences, over 5% of which are singletons. The clonotype originates from an adult who was a healthcare worker with PCR-confirmed SARS-CoV-2 infection or an uninfected control (not recorded which). Specimen: whole blood, collected at baseline.

The CDR3 coding sequence is TGTGCCAGCAGAGGACAGGTTTTCTCTGGGGCCAACGTCCTGACTTTC. Its protein is CASRGQVFSGANVLTF. The chain couples TRBV27 to TRBJ2-6; 7 positions match TRBD1. The germline V gene has CDR1 MNHEY and CDR2 SMNVEV (reference sequence). The CDR3 has 16 amino acids. V gave up 6 bases and J gave up 0 bases; unmatched junction bases: 5.